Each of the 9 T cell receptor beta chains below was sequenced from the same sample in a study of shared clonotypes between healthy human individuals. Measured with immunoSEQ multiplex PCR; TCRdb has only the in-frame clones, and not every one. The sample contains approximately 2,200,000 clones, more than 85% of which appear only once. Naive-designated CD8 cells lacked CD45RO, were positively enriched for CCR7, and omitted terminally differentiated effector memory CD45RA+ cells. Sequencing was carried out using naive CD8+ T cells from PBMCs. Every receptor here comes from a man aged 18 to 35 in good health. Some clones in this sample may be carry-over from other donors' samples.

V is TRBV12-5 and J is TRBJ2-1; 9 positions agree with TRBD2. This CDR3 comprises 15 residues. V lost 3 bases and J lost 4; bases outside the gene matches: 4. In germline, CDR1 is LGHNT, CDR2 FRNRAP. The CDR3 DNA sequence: TGTGCTAGTGGTTTAGCGGGAGGCAGTTACAATGAGCAGTTCTTC. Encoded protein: CASGLAGGSYNEQFF. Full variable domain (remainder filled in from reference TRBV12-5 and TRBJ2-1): DARVTQTPRHKVTEMGQEVTMRCQPILGHNTVFWYRQTMMQGLELLAYFRNRAPLDDSGMPKDRFSAEMPDATLATLKIQPSEPRDSAVYFCASGLAGGSYNEQFFGPGTRLTVL.

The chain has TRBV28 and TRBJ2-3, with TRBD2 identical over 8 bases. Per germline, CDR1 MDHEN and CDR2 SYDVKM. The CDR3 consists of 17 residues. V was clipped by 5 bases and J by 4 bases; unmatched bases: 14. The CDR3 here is CASSPRLAGGVADTQYF. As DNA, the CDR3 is TGTGCCAGCAGTCCCCGCTTGGCGGGAGGAGTCGCAGATACGCAGTATTTT.

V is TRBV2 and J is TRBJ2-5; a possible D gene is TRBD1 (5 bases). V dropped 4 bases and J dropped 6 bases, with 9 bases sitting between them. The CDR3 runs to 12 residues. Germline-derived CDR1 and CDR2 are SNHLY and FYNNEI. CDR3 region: CASSGQRQTQYF. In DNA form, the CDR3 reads TGTGCCAGCAGTGGACAGAGGCAGACCCAGTACTTC.

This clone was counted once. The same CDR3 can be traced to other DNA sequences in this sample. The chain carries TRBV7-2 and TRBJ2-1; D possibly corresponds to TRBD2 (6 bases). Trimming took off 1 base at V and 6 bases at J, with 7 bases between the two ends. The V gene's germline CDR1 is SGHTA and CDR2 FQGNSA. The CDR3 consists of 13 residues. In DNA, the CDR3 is TGTGCCAGCAGCTTAGTGGGGGGCAATGAGCAGTTCTTC. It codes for CASSLVGGNEQFF.

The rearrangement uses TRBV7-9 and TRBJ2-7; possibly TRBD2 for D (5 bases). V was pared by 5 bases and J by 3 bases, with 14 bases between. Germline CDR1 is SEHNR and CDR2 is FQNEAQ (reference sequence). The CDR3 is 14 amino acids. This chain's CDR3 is CASSIETRFYEQYF. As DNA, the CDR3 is TGTGCCAGCAGCATAGAAACTAGGTTCTACGAGCAGTACTTC. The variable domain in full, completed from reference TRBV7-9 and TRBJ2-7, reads DTGVSQNPRHKITKRGQNVTFRCDPISEHNRLYWYRQTLGQGPEFLTYFQNEAQLEKSRLLSDRFSAERPKGSFSTLEIQRTEQGDSAMYLCASSIETRFYEQYFGPGTRLTVT.

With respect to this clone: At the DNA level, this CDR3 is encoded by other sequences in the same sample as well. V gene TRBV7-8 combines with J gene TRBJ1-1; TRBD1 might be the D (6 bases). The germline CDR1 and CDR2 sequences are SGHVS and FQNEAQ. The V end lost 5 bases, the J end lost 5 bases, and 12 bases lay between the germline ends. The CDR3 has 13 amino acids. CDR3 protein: CASSLGGGTEAFF. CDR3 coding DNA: TGTGCCAGCAGCCTAGGGGGGGGGACTGAAGCTTTCTTT.

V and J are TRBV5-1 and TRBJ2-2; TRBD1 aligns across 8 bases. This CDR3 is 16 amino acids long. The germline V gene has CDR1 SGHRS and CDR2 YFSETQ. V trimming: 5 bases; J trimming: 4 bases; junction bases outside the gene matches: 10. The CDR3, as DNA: TGCGCCAGCAGTCGGGACAGGTCGGGCCCCACCGGGGAGCTGTTTTTT. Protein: CASSRDRSGPTGELFF. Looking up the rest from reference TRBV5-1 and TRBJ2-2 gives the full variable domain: KAGVTQTPRYLIKTRGQQVTLSCSPISGHRSVSWYQQTPGQGLQFLFEYFSETQRNKGNFPGRFSGRQFSNSRSEMNVSTLELGDSALYLCASSRDRSGPTGELFFGEGSRLTVL.

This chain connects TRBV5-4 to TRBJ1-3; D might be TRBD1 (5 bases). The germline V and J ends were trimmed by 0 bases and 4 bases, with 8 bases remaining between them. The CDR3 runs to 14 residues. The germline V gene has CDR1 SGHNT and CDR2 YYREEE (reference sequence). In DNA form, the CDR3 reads TGTGCCAGCAGCTTGGGGGGCGTCGGAAACACCATATATTTT. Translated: CASSLGGVGNTIYF.

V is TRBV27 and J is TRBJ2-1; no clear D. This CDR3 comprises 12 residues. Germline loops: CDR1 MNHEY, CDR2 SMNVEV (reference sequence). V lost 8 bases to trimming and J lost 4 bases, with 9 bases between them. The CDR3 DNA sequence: TGTGCCAGCGCAAGCACATACAATGAGCAGTTCTTC. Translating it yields CASASTYNEQFF.